This entry is about one T cell receptor (beta chain). Its target is unknown. This record comes from a study of identical twins. Overall study results and limits: Models came in too low on out-of-frame TCR alpha sharing in monozygotic twins.

The germline V and J ends were trimmed by 1 base and 4 bases, with 16 bases remaining between them. The CDR3 sequence is 17 residues long. Germline loops: CDR1 SGHTA, CDR2 FQGNSA. TCRdb re-analysed the 5' RACE reads in MiXCR, keeping a single row per CDR3 protein. The table lists some 500,000 distinct CDR3 sequences, 7.5% to 10% of them singletons. This same sample was also taken into another study, of yellow fever vaccine responses in identical twins.

This chain uses TRBV7-2 with TRBJ2-2; D is uncertain. The receptor was derived from a woman in her late teens or twenties in good health. Sequencing was carried out using PBMCs. This CDR3 reads CASSLGSTSRVTGELFF. As DNA, the CDR3 is TGTGCCAGCAGCTTAGGGTCGACGAGCAGAGTCACCGGGGAGCTGTTTTTT.